This is a list of T cell receptor beta chains from one sample in a study of CD8 T cells in Susac syndrome. TCRdb analysed the immunoSEQ multiplex PCR reads with MiXCR anew, one entry per CDR3 protein. The table includes 200,000 to 250,000 distinct CDR3 sequences, 93% detected once. The sample comprised CD4+ T cells from PBMCs. The receptors shown here come from a human donor with multiple sclerosis. Both conserved end residues are part of each CDR3. The order of the fields is CDR3 length, D gene, J gene, V gene, CDR3 DNA, CDR3 protein. D genes are given only for firm matches.

CDR3 length: 13; D gene: TRBD1; J gene: TRBJ1-1; V gene: TRBV29-1; CDR3 DNA: TGCAGCGTTGGATCCGCAGGGGGGACTGAAGCTTTCTTT; CDR3 protein: CSVGSAGGTEAFF
CDR3 length: 16; D gene: .; J gene: TRBJ2-3; V gene: TRBV12-3/TRBV12-4; CDR3 DNA: TGTGCCAGCAGTTTTTCCAGGGGGGGAATCTTTGGCACGCAGTATTTT; CDR3 protein: CASSFSRGGIFGTQYF
CDR3 length: 14; D gene: TRBD1; J gene: TRBJ1-3; V gene: TRBV6-5; CDR3 DNA: TGTGCCAGCAGTTACGCGACAGGGAGGGACACCATATATTTT; CDR3 protein: CASSYATGRDTIYF
CDR3 length: 12; D gene: TRBD2; J gene: TRBJ2-5; V gene: TRBV20-1; CDR3 DNA: TGCAGGGACGCGGGGGACCAAGAGACCCAGTACTTC; CDR3 protein: CRDAGDQETQYF
CDR3 length: 16; D gene: .; J gene: TRBJ1-6; V gene: TRBV10-2; CDR3 DNA: TGCGCCAGCAGTGACGGGGGAGGAGGCTATAATTCACCCCTCCACTTT; CDR3 protein: CASSDGGGGYNSPLHF
CDR3 length: 14; D gene: TRBD2; J gene: TRBJ2-1; V gene: TRBV29-1; CDR3 DNA: TGCAGCTACTCCCCCCCGGGGGGCTACAATGAGCAGTTCTTC; CDR3 protein: CSYSPPGGYNEQFF
CDR3 length: 14; D gene: .; J gene: TRBJ2-5; V gene: TRBV3-1; CDR3 DNA: TGTGCCAGCAGCCAAGATTCAACGTTAAGGACCCAGTACTTC; CDR3 protein: CASSQDSTLRTQYF
CDR3 length: 14; D gene: .; J gene: TRBJ2-1; V gene: TRBV18; CDR3 DNA: TGTGCCAGCTCAGACCGGGACGGAGACAATGAGCAGTTCTTC; CDR3 protein: CASSDRDGDNEQFF
CDR3 length: 14; D gene: TRBD1; J gene: TRBJ1-2; V gene: TRBV11-2; CDR3 DNA: TGTGCCAGCAGCTCAGGGGGCGCTTACTATGGCTACACCTTC; CDR3 protein: CASSSGGAYYGYTF
CDR3 length: 15; D gene: .; J gene: TRBJ2-2; V gene: TRBV7-8; CDR3 DNA: TGTGCCAGCAGCTTAGCCAGGGTTGGCACCGGGGAGCTGTTTTTT; CDR3 protein: CASSLARVGTGELFF
CDR3 length: 17; D gene: .; J gene: TRBJ2-4; V gene: TRBV3-1; CDR3 DNA: TGTGCCAGCAGCCAAGATGGTCTGATTCTAGCCAAAAACATTCAGTACTTC; CDR3 protein: CASSQDGLILAKNIQYF
CDR3 length: 14; D gene: TRBD1; J gene: TRBJ1-5; V gene: TRBV30; CDR3 DNA: TGTGCCTCGGGAGGGGGCGTAAGGGATCAGCCCCAGCATTTT; CDR3 protein: CASGGGVRDQPQHF